This paragraph reports one T cell receptor beta chain. This clonotype came up many times. No antigen is known for it. No much larger clonotype is one base removed from it; base qualities were not supplied. The data are from a study of T cells in Graves' hyperthyroidism and ophthalmopathy (dated by TCRdb to the late 2010s). Background for the entire study: Peripheral blood samples were taken at initial diagnosis, before any treatment was given. To identify TCR V-J signatures that set the groups apart, the researchers used a discovery cohort of about a hundred patients, made up of 43 with Graves' ophthalmopathy and about 60 with stable Graves' hyperthyroidism. Prospective prediction of ophthalmopathy was tested in an independent validation cohort of 18 to 20 hyperthyroidism patients and 17 patients who later progressed to ophthalmopathy. The 75 to 100 discovery patients were divided at random into training and test sets in a 7:3 ratio. The study also compared thyroid tissue and blood T-cell repertoires from about six Graves' hyperthyroidism patients. After sampling, hyperthyroidism patients received methimazole starting at 30 mg daily, and ophthalmopathy patients received high-dose intravenous methylprednisolone. The paper describes TCR Vbeta CDR3 sequencing of 140 or so peripheral blood samples, made up of approximately 40 ophthalmopathy patients, 70 to 75 hyperthyroidism patients and about 17 progressor patients. Broader findings and caveats from the paper: Most expanded thyroid clonotypes (frequency above 0.001) were also detected in blood, a finding suggesting that blood repertoires may reflect thyroid immune responses. In validation, progression to ophthalmopathy was predicted by the model with 70.59% sensitivity and approximately 78% specificity, a median of 6.5 months before onset. Sample size was not statistically predetermined, and investigators were not blinded to group allocation. A 13 V-J signature model separated ophthalmopathy from stable hyperthyroidism, with approximately 87% sensitivity and 81.08% specificity in cross-validation and 80%/75% in testing.

Stable Graves' hyperthyroidism was defined as no progression to ophthalmopathy during 18 months of follow-up. Hyperthyroidism patients were newly diagnosed, had a disease duration of under 2 months, and were aged 18 to 65 years. Patients with uncontrolled infections, other autoimmune diseases, pregnancy or lactation were excluded. Diagnoses were established on the basis of clinical symptoms, serum thyroxine and TRAb, thyroid ultrasound, and orbital computed tomography. Ficoll-Paque density gradient centrifugation was used to isolate PBMCs from 8.5 to 10 ml of fresh peripheral blood. Total RNA was extracted using Trizol reagent, and RNA quality was assessed on an Agilent 2100 Bioanalyzer. From its cysteine to its phenylalanine, the CDR3 spans 15 amino acids. Just the 45-base CDR3 DNA is kept, in frame starting at base 1. V drops 4 bases and J drops 4 bases, leaving 16 bases in between. TCR beta CDR3 regions were amplified from RNA transcripts. The first round of RT-PCR for the TCR CDR3 was performed with the HTBI primer set and the Qiagen OneStep RT-PCR kit. A second multiplex PCR round built the libraries, followed by size selection and purification. The libraries were sequenced on an Illumina HiSeq2000 using paired-end 100 bp reads. In the original analysis: SOAPnuke was used to process the raw data, throwing out any read that contained adapters or uncalled bases, had a mean Phred below 15, or lacked an exact constant-primer or identifier match. High-quality paired reads were merged using COPE v1.2.5, and each unique nucleotide sequence was defined as a clonotype. MiTCR v1.1 was used to align the clonotypes against IMGT TRBV, TRBD and TRBJ reference segments. The analysis was restricted to V-J combinations with a frequency above 0.0001, which together covered just over 99% of the repertoires. The TCS score was defined as F50 (clonal expansion) divided by E x V (chaos), with BLOSUM62-based TCRdist calculated between CDR3 peptides within each V-J. Welch's t-statistics and random forest reduced roughly 530 V-J features to under 15, which were used in a naive Bayes classifier (R e1071). In TCRdb, the public reads were trimmed at Q25 with fastp and aligned with MiXCR, with productive beta chains retained. Under each unique CDR3 protein, matching rows form one entry showing the most common genes and DNA. These V and J calls rely on TCRdb rather than the paper's analysis. Present in this sample are approximately 210,000 distinct CDR3 sequences, 15% to 20% of which were seen just once. The ten largest clonotypes hold approximately 50% of the sample.

The sequenced sample was blood. The TCR originated in a man aged 45-60 years with Graves' hyperthyroidism. The chain is made from TRBV12-3 or TRBV12-4 and TRBJ2-5; possibly the D gene is TRBD2, per 5 matching bases. Read as DNA, the sequence is TGTGCCAGCAGTTCGACACGGACTGACGGAGAGACCCAGTACTTC. Its product reads: CASSSTRTDGETQYF.